This TCR beta chain was recovered during a study of cytotoxic CD8 clonotypes in ibrutinib-treated CLL (dated by TCRdb to the early 2020s). About the full investigation: The cohort was composed of approximately 11 relapsed/refractory and roughly 15 treatment-naive patients; IGHV unmutated status was identified in some 17 patients. Responses were partial in roughly 25 patients and complete in 2; after median about 5.5 years follow-up, about 15 stayed in remission and some twelve progressed. Samples at response were collected after a median of 12 months of treatment, with a range of roughly 6 to 40 months. On average, each sample yielded 250,000 to 300,000 productive templates and over 90,000 productive rearrangements. Longitudinal samples were obtainable from about 30% of the roughly 86 participants in the trial. Cryopreserved peripheral blood mononuclear cells were collected at three points: before therapy, at response, and at either sustained remission or disease progression. All remission and progressive disease samples were collected while patients were still receiving ibrutinib. Results the study describes overall, beyond this receptor: Sampling times were not matched between sustained-remission and progressing patients, and lymph node repertoires were not studied. Clonality increased at ibrutinib response, stayed stable in sustained remission, and fell back toward baseline at progression. Public clonotypes were rare and either shrank or stayed stable during treatment, and the rise in clonality at ibrutinib response reflected expansion of private clonotypes. Baseline clonality exceeded that of age-matched healthy donors and correlated strongly with circulating CD8+ T-cell counts.

What this sample's time point label stands for: approximately 25 months on ibrutinib. For TCR beta library preparation, roughly 2.1 micrograms of genomic DNA were isolated from cryopreserved PBMCs. High-throughput TCR beta sequencing was performed on longitudinal blood samples from CLL patients receiving ibrutinib monotherapy. The patients took part in an open-label, single-center phase 2 trial of ibrutinib monotherapy. The germline V gene supplies CDR1 SGDLS and CDR2 YYNGEE. The trim is 0 bases for V and 2 bases for J, with a gap of 15 bases between the germline ends. CDR3 length: 16 amino acids, cysteine to phenylalanine. Only CDR3 DNA remains: 48 bases, in frame from the first base. On a MiSeq, deep resolution sequencing aimed for a depth between 1 in 1 million and 1 in 200,000 T cells, with each clonotype covered approximately 9.8x on average. The immunoSEQ hsTCRB Kit was used to generate the TCR beta libraries. For the original study's pipeline: The data were analyzed with ImmunoSEQ Analyzer and ImmunoSEQ Data Assistant, and V, D and J gene assignments followed IMGT definitions. Clonality, which ranges from 0 to 1, was calculated by subtracting the normalized Shannon entropy of productive rearrangement frequencies from one. Only overrepresented clonotypes making up at least 0.05% of each patient's repertoire were included in the public clonotype analysis. About a dozen repertoires from age-matched healthy donors, obtained from immuneACCESS, served as clonality controls. The clones in this table, taken by TCRdb from immuneACCESS, are in-frame only. Not every clone is retained; where verified, under half of the shortfall comes from an unresolved V gene, and the cause of the rest is unknown. V, J and clone size reflect that table, while D and trimming were determined from the DNA. The sample profile shows roughly 180,000 clones; about 84% of them were found once. The ten largest clones take up roughly 4.5% of the sample.

With regard to this clone: It has no known antigen specificity. The record has no base qualities; no much larger clone is one base away.

The V gene is TRBV9 and the J gene is TRBJ2-7, with a tentative D call of TRBD1 or TRBD2, each matching 6 bases. The sample was PBMCs, taken after 24 months of ibrutinib treatment. This clonotype originated in a human donor with chronic lymphocytic leukemia. The DNA reads TGTGCCAGCAGCGTAGGGCTAGGGGGAGGAACCTACGAGCAGTACTTC. Its amino acids are CASSVGLGGGTYEQYF.